The rows below give T cell receptor beta chains drawn from one sample of a study of blood T cell repertoires in COVID-19. The method was immunoSEQ multiplex PCR; TCRdb's version includes in-frame clones alone and lacks a portion of them. The sample yields some 230,000 clones, about 81% seen once. The source material was peripheral blood. These receptors were obtained from a woman over 75 with COVID-19, enrolled during active disease. Both conserved end residues are part of each CDR3. D genes are given only for firm matches. Size is omitted from some rows. Given values are once, few, many or a class for expanded clones.

v_gene: TRBV2
d_gene: TRBD2
abundance: NA
j_gene: TRBJ2-1
CDR3nt: TGTGCCAGCTCGGGACTAGCGGGATACAGCAGCTCCTACAATGAGCAGTTCTTC
CDR3aa: CASSGLAGYSSSYNEQFF

v_gene: TRBV3-1/TRBV3-2
d_gene: NA
abundance: once
j_gene: TRBJ1-4
CDR3nt: TGTGCCAGCAGCCCAGCCACTGCGGGTGTTGGAAAACTGTTTTTT
CDR3aa: CASSPATAGVGKLFF

v_gene: TRBV5-6
d_gene: TRBD1
abundance: NA
j_gene: TRBJ1-2
CDR3nt: TGTGCCAGCAGCGTTGTTTCGACAGGGGTTGCTACTGGCTACACCTTC
CDR3aa: CASSVVSTGVATGYTF

v_gene: TRBV6-5
d_gene: TRBD1
abundance: once
j_gene: TRBJ1-5
CDR3nt: TGTGCCAGCATCGTGGGACAGGGGGGCAATCAGCCCCAGCATTTT
CDR3aa: CASIVGQGGNQPQHF

v_gene: TRBV6-1
d_gene: TRBD1
abundance: NA
j_gene: TRBJ2-5
CDR3nt: TGTGCCAGCAGTGAAAGGGACAGGGGCTCTTGGGAGACCCAGTACTTC
CDR3aa: CASSERDRGSWETQYF

v_gene: TRBV20-1
d_gene: NA
abundance: NA
j_gene: TRBJ1-2
CDR3nt: TGCAGTGCTAGTTCCACAACTAACTATGGCTACACCTTC
CDR3aa: CSASSTTNYGYTF

v_gene: TRBV3-1/TRBV3-2
d_gene: NA
abundance: NA
j_gene: TRBJ1-2
CDR3nt: TGTGCCAGCAGCCAAGTAAATGGCTACACCTTC
CDR3aa: CASSQVNGYTF

v_gene: TRBV5-8
d_gene: NA
abundance: NA
j_gene: TRBJ2-3
CDR3nt: TGTGCCAGCAGCTTCCCAGGGTCTGGCGGACCGCATACGCAGTATTTT
CDR3aa: CASSFPGSGGPHTQYF

v_gene: TRBV7-9
d_gene: NA
abundance: once
j_gene: TRBJ1-4
CDR3nt: TGTGCCAGCAGCCGGGGTTGGGGAAATGAAAAACTGTTTTTT
CDR3aa: CASSRGWGNEKLFF

v_gene: TRBV5-1
d_gene: NA
abundance: NA
j_gene: TRBJ1-2
CDR3nt: TGCGCCAGCAGCTTGGAACCGCGGGGCTACACCTTC
CDR3aa: CASSLEPRGYTF

v_gene: TRBV9
d_gene: TRBD1
abundance: NA
j_gene: TRBJ1-4
CDR3nt: TGTGCCAGCAGCGGGGACAGGGCAACTAATGAAAAACTGTTTTTT
CDR3aa: CASSGDRATNEKLFF

v_gene: TRBV3-1/TRBV3-2
d_gene: NA
abundance: few
j_gene: TRBJ1-1
CDR3nt: TGTGCCAGCACCGGGGGGGCAGGGGCTACGGACACTGAAGCTTTCTTT
CDR3aa: CASTGGAGATDTEAFF

v_gene: TRBV7-9
d_gene: TRBD2
abundance: NA
j_gene: TRBJ2-5
CDR3nt: TGTGCCAGCAGCTTAGGTCTAGCGGATTACCAAGAGACCCAGTACTTC
CDR3aa: CASSLGLADYQETQYF

v_gene: TRBV7-9
d_gene: NA
abundance: NA
j_gene: TRBJ2-2
CDR3nt: TGTGCCAGCACCGAGGTCCCCACCGGGGAGCTGTTTTTT
CDR3aa: CASTEVPTGELFF

v_gene: TRBV11-2
d_gene: NA
abundance: NA
j_gene: TRBJ1-4
CDR3nt: TGTGCCAGCAGCTTTAAGGCAGGCGGGGGTGAAAAACTGTTTTTT
CDR3aa: CASSFKAGGGEKLFF

v_gene: TRBV7-2
d_gene: TRBD2
abundance: NA
j_gene: TRBJ2-1
CDR3nt: TGTGCCAGCAGCTCCTCGGGACTAGGCGTCAATGAGCAGTTCTTC
CDR3aa: CASSSSGLGVNEQFF

v_gene: TRBV7-2
d_gene: NA
abundance: NA
j_gene: TRBJ2-4
CDR3nt: TGTGCCAGCAGCTTAGGTGGAGATCGAAACATTCAGTACTTC
CDR3aa: CASSLGGDRNIQYF

v_gene: TRBV5-1
d_gene: NA
abundance: NA
j_gene: TRBJ1-2
CDR3nt: TGCGCCAGCAGCCTAGGGGACACAACCTATGGCTACACCTTC
CDR3aa: CASSLGDTTYGYTF

v_gene: TRBV7-2
d_gene: NA
abundance: NA
j_gene: TRBJ1-2
CDR3nt: TGTGCCAGCAGCTCCCATCACAACAGTGGCTACACCTTC
CDR3aa: CASSSHHNSGYTF

v_gene: TRBV2
d_gene: TRBD1
abundance: NA
j_gene: TRBJ2-4
CDR3nt: TGTGCCAGCACACAGGGGGCCGAATCCTACTTC
CDR3aa: CASTQGAESYF

v_gene: TRBV18
d_gene: TRBD1
abundance: NA
j_gene: TRBJ1-2
CDR3nt: TGTGCCAGCTCACCAGCCGGGACAGGGGTGTATGGCTACACCTTC
CDR3aa: CASSPAGTGVYGYTF

v_gene: TRBV4-3
d_gene: TRBD2
abundance: NA
j_gene: TRBJ2-1
CDR3nt: TGCGCCAGCAGCCAATCGACTAGCGGGTTCTACAATGAGCAGTTCTTC
CDR3aa: CASSQSTSGFYNEQFF

v_gene: TRBV5-1
d_gene: NA
abundance: NA
j_gene: TRBJ1-2
CDR3nt: TGCGCCAGCAGCTTGGCCTTCCAGGCAGGGGACTATGGCTACACCTTC
CDR3aa: CASSLAFQAGDYGYTF

v_gene: TRBV2
d_gene: TRBD1
abundance: NA
j_gene: TRBJ1-2
CDR3nt: TGTGCCGGTACAGGGGCCCCATACTATGGCTACACCTTC
CDR3aa: CAGTGAPYYGYTF

v_gene: TRBV6-5
d_gene: NA
abundance: NA
j_gene: TRBJ1-2
CDR3nt: TGTGCCAGCAGTTACCAGGTCACAATCCCCGATGGCTACACCTTC
CDR3aa: CASSYQVTIPDGYTF

v_gene: TRBV28
d_gene: TRBD2
abundance: few
j_gene: TRBJ2-3
CDR3nt: TGTGCCAGCATCCCCGGGACTAGCGGGAGTCGGTACACAGATACGCAGTATTTT
CDR3aa: CASIPGTSGSRYTDTQYF

v_gene: TRBV6-4
d_gene: TRBD2
abundance: NA
j_gene: TRBJ2-3
CDR3nt: TGTGCCAGCAGTGGTATGACTAGCACTTCGGGAGATACGCAGTATTTT
CDR3aa: CASSGMTSTSGDTQYF

v_gene: TRBV27
d_gene: NA
abundance: NA
j_gene: TRBJ2-6
CDR3nt: TGTGCCAGCAGCCCTTCCCGGGGCTCTGGGGCCAACGTCCTGACTTTC
CDR3aa: CASSPSRGSGANVLTF

v_gene: TRBV5-4
d_gene: TRBD2
abundance: NA
j_gene: TRBJ2-3
CDR3nt: TGTGCCAGCAGCTTGGGGGCTAGCGGGGGCACAGATACGCAGTATTTT
CDR3aa: CASSLGASGGTDTQYF

v_gene: TRBV18
d_gene: NA
abundance: NA
j_gene: TRBJ2-5
CDR3nt: TGTGCCAGCTCGCCTACTTCGTTTGGAGAGACCCAGTACTTC
CDR3aa: CASSPTSFGETQYF

v_gene: TRBV6-2/TRBV6-3
d_gene: NA
abundance: NA
j_gene: TRBJ2-5
CDR3nt: TGTGCCAGCAGTAACGGACAGATGGGACTATCCCGTTCCCAAGAGACCCAGTACTTC
CDR3aa: CASSNGQMGLSRSQETQYF

v_gene: TRBV9
d_gene: NA
abundance: NA
j_gene: TRBJ1-3
CDR3nt: TGTGCCAGCAGCGGAATGAGCTCTGGAAACACCATATATTTT
CDR3aa: CASSGMSSGNTIYF

v_gene: TRBV28
d_gene: NA
abundance: NA
j_gene: TRBJ2-1
CDR3nt: TGTGCCACTTACAGGGAGTCCTACAATGAGCAGTTCTTC
CDR3aa: CATYRESYNEQFF

v_gene: TRBV29-1
d_gene: NA
abundance: NA
j_gene: TRBJ1-2
CDR3nt: TGCAGCGTTTGGGGGGGGGCCAACTATGGCTACACCTTC
CDR3aa: CSVWGGANYGYTF

v_gene: TRBV3-1/TRBV3-2
d_gene: NA
abundance: NA
j_gene: TRBJ1-1
CDR3nt: TGTGCCAGCAGCCAAGCACGGTGGACTGAAGCTTTCTTT
CDR3aa: CASSQARWTEAFF

v_gene: TRBV9
d_gene: NA
abundance: NA
j_gene: TRBJ1-1
CDR3nt: TGTGCCAGCAGCGTTCTGTCGTCGAACACTGAAGCTTTCTTT
CDR3aa: CASSVLSSNTEAFF

v_gene: TRBV18
d_gene: NA
abundance: few
j_gene: TRBJ1-3
CDR3nt: TGTGCCAGCTCACCTTTTGGACAGACGGGAGGAAACACCATATATTTT
CDR3aa: CASSPFGQTGGNTIYF

v_gene: TRBV6-4
d_gene: TRBD1
abundance: NA
j_gene: TRBJ1-5
CDR3nt: TGTGCCAGCAGTCCGGGACAGGGAGATCAGCCCCAGCATTTT
CDR3aa: CASSPGQGDQPQHF

v_gene: TRBV6-6
d_gene: NA
abundance: NA
j_gene: TRBJ1-2
CDR3nt: TGTGCCAGCAGTCAGCGACAGGAAGGGACCTATGGCTACACCTTC
CDR3aa: CASSQRQEGTYGYTF

v_gene: TRBV18
d_gene: TRBD1
abundance: NA
j_gene: TRBJ2-3
CDR3nt: TGTGCCAGCTCACGCCAGACAGGGGTGGTAGATACGCAGTATTTT
CDR3aa: CASSRQTGVVDTQYF

v_gene: TRBV30
d_gene: NA
abundance: many
j_gene: TRBJ1-3
CDR3nt: TGTGCCTGGAGGCCCATTACAGGGGGAAACACCATATATTTT
CDR3aa: CAWRPITGGNTIYF

v_gene: TRBV6-2/TRBV6-3
d_gene: NA
abundance: NA
j_gene: TRBJ2-6
CDR3nt: TGTGCCAGCAGTTTGATTCACAGAAACGTCCTGACTTTC
CDR3aa: CASSLIHRNVLTF

v_gene: TRBV3-1/TRBV3-2
d_gene: NA
abundance: NA
j_gene: TRBJ2-5
CDR3nt: TGTGCCAGCAGCCAACGGGAGACAATACGTCCAGAGACCCAGTACTTC
CDR3aa: CASSQRETIRPETQYF

v_gene: TRBV2
d_gene: NA
abundance: NA
j_gene: TRBJ1-2
CDR3nt: TGTGCCAGCAGTGATGATGGGAGTCCCTCCTTC
CDR3aa: CASSDDGSPSF

v_gene: TRBV5-4
d_gene: NA
abundance: NA
j_gene: TRBJ1-2
CDR3nt: TGTGCCAGCACCTTAGGGGCATCGGGCGGCTATGGCTACACCTTC
CDR3aa: CASTLGASGGYGYTF

v_gene: TRBV10-3
d_gene: TRBD1
abundance: NA
j_gene: TRBJ2-7
CDR3nt: TGTGCCATCAGAGAAGGGGGACAGGGGACAACTACTAACGAGCAGTACTTC
CDR3aa: CAIREGGQGTTTNEQYF

v_gene: TRBV28
d_gene: NA
abundance: NA
j_gene: TRBJ1-2
CDR3nt: TGTGCCAGCAGTCAGGACAGACGGTACACCTTC
CDR3aa: CASSQDRRYTF

v_gene: TRBV12-3/TRBV12-4
d_gene: TRBD1
abundance: NA
j_gene: TRBJ2-7
CDR3nt: TGTGCCATCCTCGGGACAGCATCCTACGAGCAGTACTTC
CDR3aa: CAILGTASYEQYF

v_gene: TRBV30
d_gene: NA
abundance: NA
j_gene: TRBJ2-7
CDR3nt: TGTGCCTGGACCCGGGGCTCCTACGAGCAGTACTTC
CDR3aa: CAWTRGSYEQYF

v_gene: TRBV18
d_gene: NA
abundance: NA
j_gene: TRBJ2-2
CDR3nt: TGTGCCAGCTCGGGGGCGGACGACACCGGGGAGCTGTTTTTT
CDR3aa: CASSGADDTGELFF

v_gene: TRBV5-1
d_gene: NA
abundance: once
j_gene: TRBJ2-1
CDR3nt: TGCGCCAGCAGCTTGGATCTCAATGAGCAGTTCTTC
CDR3aa: CASSLDLNEQFF

v_gene: TRBV27
d_gene: NA
abundance: NA
j_gene: TRBJ1-5
CDR3nt: TGTGCCAGCAGTTTAAGGGCAGGGGCAAACAATCAGCCCCAGCATTTT
CDR3aa: CASSLRAGANNQPQHF

v_gene: TRBV4-3
d_gene: NA
abundance: NA
j_gene: TRBJ1-2
CDR3nt: TGCGCCAGCAGCCAAGGAACAGGGTCAGGCGGCTACACCTTC
CDR3aa: CASSQGTGSGGYTF